The sequence of this T cell receptor (beta chain) was determined in a study of beta chain features in type 1 diabetes. The CDR3 consists of 13 residues. Per the germline V gene, CDR1 is SEHNR and CDR2 is FQNEAQ (reference sequence). Trimming cost V 5 bases and J 7 bases, with 15 bases left between them. Expressed TCRB transcripts were sequenced because the entire RNA isolate underwent reverse transcription. Profiling relied on immunoSEQ multiplex PCR, and the TCRdb table lists in-frame clones only, not all of them. The sample contains under 900,000 clones, roughly a sixth of which appear only once. The TCR sequence derives from a woman younger than 35 in good health. The chain has TRBV7-9 and TRBJ2-7; D uncertain. What was sequenced was naive CD4+ T cells from blood. The CDR3 region has the DNA TGTGCCAGCAGCGTTCATGGGCAGCCAGAGCAGTACTTC. Its protein is CASSVHGQPEQYF. The full variable domain, in which reference TRBV7-9 and TRBJ2-7 provide the parts outside the CDR3, is DTGVSQNPRHKITKRGQNVTFRCDPISEHNRLYWYRQTLGQGPEFLTYFQNEAQLEKSRLLSDRFSAERPKGSFSTLEIQRTEQGDSAMYLCASSVHGQPEQYFGPGTRLTVT.